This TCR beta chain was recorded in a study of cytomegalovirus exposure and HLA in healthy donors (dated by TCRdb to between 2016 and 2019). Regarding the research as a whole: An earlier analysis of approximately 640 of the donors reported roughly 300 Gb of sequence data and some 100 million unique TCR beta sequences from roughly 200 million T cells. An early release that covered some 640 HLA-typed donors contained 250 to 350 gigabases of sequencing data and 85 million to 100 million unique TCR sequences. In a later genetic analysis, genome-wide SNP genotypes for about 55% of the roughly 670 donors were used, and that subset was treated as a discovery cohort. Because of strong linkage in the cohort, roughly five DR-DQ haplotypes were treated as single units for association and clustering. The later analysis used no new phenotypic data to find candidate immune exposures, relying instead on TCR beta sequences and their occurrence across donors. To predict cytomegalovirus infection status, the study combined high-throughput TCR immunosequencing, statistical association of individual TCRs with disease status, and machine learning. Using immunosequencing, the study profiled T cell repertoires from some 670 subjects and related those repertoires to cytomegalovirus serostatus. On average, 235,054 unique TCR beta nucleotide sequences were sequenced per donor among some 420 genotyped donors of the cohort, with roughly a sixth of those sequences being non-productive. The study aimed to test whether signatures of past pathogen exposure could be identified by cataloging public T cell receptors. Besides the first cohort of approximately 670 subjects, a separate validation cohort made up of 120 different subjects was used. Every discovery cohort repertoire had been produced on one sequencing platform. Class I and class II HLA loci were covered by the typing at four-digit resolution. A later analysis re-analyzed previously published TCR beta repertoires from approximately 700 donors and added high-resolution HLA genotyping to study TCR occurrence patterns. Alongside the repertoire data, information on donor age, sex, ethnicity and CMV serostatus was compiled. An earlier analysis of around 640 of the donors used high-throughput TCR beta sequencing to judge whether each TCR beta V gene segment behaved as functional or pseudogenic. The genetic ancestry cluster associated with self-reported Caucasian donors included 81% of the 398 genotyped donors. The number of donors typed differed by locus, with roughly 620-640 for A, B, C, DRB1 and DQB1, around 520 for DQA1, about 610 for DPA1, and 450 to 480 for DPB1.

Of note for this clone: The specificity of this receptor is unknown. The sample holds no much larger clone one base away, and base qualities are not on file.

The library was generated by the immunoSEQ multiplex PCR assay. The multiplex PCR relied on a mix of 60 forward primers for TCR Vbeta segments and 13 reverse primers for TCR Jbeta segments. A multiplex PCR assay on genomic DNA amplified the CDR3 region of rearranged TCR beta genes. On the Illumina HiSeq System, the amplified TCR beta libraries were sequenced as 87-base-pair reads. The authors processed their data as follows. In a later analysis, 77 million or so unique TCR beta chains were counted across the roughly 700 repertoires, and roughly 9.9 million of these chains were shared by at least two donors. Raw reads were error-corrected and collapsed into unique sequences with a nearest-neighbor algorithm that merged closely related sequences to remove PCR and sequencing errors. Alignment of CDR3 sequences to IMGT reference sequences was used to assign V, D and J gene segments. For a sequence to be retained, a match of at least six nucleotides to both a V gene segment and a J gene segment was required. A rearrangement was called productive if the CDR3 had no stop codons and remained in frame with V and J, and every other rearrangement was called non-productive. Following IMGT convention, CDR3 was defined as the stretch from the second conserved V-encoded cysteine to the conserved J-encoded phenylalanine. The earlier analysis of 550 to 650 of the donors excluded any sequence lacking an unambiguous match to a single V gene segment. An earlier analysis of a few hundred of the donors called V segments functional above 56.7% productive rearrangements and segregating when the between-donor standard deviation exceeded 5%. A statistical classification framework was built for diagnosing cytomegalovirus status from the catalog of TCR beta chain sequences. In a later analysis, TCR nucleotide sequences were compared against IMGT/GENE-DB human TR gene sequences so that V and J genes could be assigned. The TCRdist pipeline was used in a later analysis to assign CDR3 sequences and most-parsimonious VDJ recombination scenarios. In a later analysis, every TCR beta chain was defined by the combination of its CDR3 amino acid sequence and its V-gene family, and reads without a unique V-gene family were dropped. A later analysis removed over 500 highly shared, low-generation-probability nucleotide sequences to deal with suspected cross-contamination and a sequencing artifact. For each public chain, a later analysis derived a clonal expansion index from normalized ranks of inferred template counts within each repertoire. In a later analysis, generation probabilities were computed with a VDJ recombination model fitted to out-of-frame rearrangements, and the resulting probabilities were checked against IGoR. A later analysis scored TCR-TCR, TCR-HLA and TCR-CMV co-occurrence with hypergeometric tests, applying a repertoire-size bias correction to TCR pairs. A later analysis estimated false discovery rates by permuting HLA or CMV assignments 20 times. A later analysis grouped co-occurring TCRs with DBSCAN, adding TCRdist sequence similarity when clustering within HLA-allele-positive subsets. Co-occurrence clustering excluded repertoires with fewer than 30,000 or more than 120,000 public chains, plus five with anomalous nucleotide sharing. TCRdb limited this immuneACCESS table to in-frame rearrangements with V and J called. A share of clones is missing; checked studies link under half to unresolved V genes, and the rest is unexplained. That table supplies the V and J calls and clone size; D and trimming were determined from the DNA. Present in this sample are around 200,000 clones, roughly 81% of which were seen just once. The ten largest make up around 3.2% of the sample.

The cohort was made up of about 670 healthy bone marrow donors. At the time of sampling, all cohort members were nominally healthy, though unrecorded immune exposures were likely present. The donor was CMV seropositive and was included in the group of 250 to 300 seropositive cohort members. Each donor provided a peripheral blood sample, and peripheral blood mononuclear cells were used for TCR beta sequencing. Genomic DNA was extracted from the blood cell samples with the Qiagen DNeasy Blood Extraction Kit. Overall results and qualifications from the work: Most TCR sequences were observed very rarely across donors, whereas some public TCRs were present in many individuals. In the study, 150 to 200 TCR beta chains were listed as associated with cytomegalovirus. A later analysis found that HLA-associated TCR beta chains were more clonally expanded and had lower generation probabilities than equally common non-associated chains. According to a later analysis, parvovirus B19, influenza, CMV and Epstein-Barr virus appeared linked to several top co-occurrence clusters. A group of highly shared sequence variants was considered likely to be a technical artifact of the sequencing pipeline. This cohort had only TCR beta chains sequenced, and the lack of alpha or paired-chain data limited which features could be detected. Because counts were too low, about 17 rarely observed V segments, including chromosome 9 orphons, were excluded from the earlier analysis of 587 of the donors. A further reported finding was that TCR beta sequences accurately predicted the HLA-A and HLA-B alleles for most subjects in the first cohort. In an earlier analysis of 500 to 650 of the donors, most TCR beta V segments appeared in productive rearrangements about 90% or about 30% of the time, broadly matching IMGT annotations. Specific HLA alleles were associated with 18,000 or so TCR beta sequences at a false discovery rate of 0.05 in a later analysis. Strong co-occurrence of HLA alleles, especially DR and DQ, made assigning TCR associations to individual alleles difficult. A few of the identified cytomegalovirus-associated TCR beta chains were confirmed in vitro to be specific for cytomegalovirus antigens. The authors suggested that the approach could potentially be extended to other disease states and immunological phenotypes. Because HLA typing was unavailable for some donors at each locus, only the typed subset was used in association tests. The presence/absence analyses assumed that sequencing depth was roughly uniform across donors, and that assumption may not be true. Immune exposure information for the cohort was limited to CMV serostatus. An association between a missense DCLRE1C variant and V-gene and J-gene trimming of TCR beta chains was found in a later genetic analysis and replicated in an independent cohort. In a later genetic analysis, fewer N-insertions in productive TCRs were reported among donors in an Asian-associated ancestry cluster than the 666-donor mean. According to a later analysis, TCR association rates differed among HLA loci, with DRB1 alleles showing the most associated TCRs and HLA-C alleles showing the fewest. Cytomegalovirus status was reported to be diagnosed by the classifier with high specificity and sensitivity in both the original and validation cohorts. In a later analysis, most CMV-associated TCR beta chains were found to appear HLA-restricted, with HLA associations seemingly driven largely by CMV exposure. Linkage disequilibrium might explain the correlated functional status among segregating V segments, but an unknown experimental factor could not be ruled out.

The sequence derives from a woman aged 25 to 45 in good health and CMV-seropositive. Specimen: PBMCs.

The CDR3: CASSLGQGFNEQYF. In nucleotide form, the sequence is TGTGCCAGCAGCCTTGGACAGGGGTTCAACGAGCAGTACTTC. The rearrangement combines TRBV25-1 with TRBJ2-7; 9 middle bases align to TRBD1. Via the germline V gene, CDR1 is MGHDK and CDR2 SYGVNS. There are 14 amino acids in the CDR3, from cysteine to phenylalanine inclusive. Only the CDR3 region is kept as DNA, spanning 42 bases read in frame from base 1. V lost 6 bases and J lost 5 bases, and the count of bases not matched to a germline gene is 8.